The 8 T cell receptor beta chains below come from one sample, sequenced in a study of blood T cell repertoires in COVID-19. Here immunoSEQ multiplex PCR was the method, and the copy in TCRdb shows in-frame clones only, minus some. Seen here are about 95,000 clones, 80% to 90% observed once, and the top ten hold less than 6%. Material for sequencing was peripheral blood. Source of these receptors: a man aged 80 or over with COVID-19, enrolled during active disease.

This clone has only a few counts. The chain combines TRBV5-5 with TRBJ2-7, with a possible D match to TRBD1 (5 bases). V lost 0 bases and J 2 bases, leaving 12 bases between the germline ends. This CDR3 region has 15 residues. The germline CDR1 and CDR2 sequences are SGHKS and YYEKEE (reference sequence). The CDR3 region has the DNA TGTGCCAGCAGCTTGGAGCAGGGATCTCCCTACGAGCAGTACTTC. Translated: CASSLEQGSPYEQYF.

This chain links TRBV6-1 with TRBJ2-4; 9 positions agree with TRBD1. The CDR3 has 14 residues. From germline, CDR1 is MNHNS and CDR2 SASEGT. V lost 0 bases to trimming and J lost 9 bases; unmatched junction nucleotides: 3. The CDR3, as DNA: TGTGCCAGCAGTGAAGCGCGGGACAGGGCCATTCAGTACTTC. Its protein product is CASSEARDRAIQYF.

This clone was detected once. The rearrangement uses TRBV11-1 and TRBJ2-7; 8 positions agree with TRBD2. Germline V gene data show CDR1 as SGHAT and CDR2 as FQDESV (reference sequence). The CDR3 runs to 16 residues. Trimming removed 1 base from V and 3 bases from J; junction bases left unmatched: 8. In DNA form, the CDR3 reads TGTGCCAGCAGCTTAGGAGCGGGAGCTCACCACTACGAGCAGTACTTC. Translation: CASSLGAGAHHYEQYF.

This sequence joins TRBV7-2 and TRBJ2-7, with a weak D call TRBD2 (6 bases). V was pared by 2 bases and J by 0 bases, with 8 bases between. The length of the CDR3 is 14 residues. CDR1 and CDR2 from the germline V gene are SGHTA and FQGNSA. CDR3: CASSLMTSSYEQYF. The CDR3 nucleotides are TGTGCCAGCAGCTTAATGACTAGCTCCTACGAGCAGTACTTC.

The chain employs TRBV5-8 and TRBJ2-1; TRBD2 agrees at 7 bases. CDR1 and CDR2 (germline): SGHTS, YDEGEE. V shed 4 bases and J 9 bases; nucleotides not matched to a gene: 25. The CDR3 length is 19 residues. Written as DNA, the CDR3 is TGTGCCAGCAGCCCGAAGCGATCCTCCCCGCGCGCCAGGGAGGGTGAGCAGTTCTTC. It yields the protein CASSPKRSSPRAREGEQFF.

The chain links TRBV9 to TRBJ2-2; D remains unclear. The CDR3 extends over 14 amino acids. The germline gives CDR1 SGDLS, CDR2 YYNGEE. Trimming removed 1 base at V and 0 bases at J, with 4 bases between. The DNA of the CDR3 is TGTGCCAGCAGCGTATATACGAACACCGGGGAGCTGTTTTTT. Translating gives CASSVYTNTGELFF.

This chain links TRBV7-3 with TRBJ2-1, with a possible D match to TRBD2 (5 bases). The length of the CDR3 is 15 residues. V was trimmed by 0 bases and J by 10 bases, leaving 16 bases between them. Looked up from germline, CDR1 is SGHTA and CDR2 is FQGTGA. The CDR3 nucleotides are TGTGCCAGCAGCTTAACAGCTGCAGGACTGCCGGAGCAGTTCTTC. This sequence encodes CASSLTAAGLPEQFF.

This chain connects TRBV9 to TRBJ1-4; D unclear. Germline V lookup: CDR1 SGDLS, CDR2 YYNGEE. The ends were cut back, 4 bases at V and 0 bases at J, with 10 bases in the middle. The CDR3 covers 15 residues. The CDR3 DNA sequence: TGTGCCAGCAGCCGAGGGAATCCAACTAATGAAAAACTGTTTTTT. Protein product: CASSRGNPTNEKLFF.